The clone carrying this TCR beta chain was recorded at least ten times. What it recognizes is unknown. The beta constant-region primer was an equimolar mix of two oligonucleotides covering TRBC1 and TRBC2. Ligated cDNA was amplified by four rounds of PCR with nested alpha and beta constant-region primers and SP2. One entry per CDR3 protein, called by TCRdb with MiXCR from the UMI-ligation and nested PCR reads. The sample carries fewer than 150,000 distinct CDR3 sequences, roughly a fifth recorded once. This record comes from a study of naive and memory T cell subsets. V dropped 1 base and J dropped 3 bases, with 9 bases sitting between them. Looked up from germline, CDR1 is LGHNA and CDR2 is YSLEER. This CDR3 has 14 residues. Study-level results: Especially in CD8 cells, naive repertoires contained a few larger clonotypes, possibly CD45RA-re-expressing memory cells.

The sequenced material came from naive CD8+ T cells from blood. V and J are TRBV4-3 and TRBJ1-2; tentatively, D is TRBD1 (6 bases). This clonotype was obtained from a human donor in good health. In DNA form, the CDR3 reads TGCGCCAGCAGCCAAGCGGGACACTACTATGGCTACACCTTC. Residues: CASSQAGHYYGYTF.